The 10 T cell receptor beta chains given below trace back to one sample, sequenced in a study of T cell repertoires in cytomegalovirus infection. One entry per CDR3 protein, called by TCRdb with MiXCR from the reads. The sample has some 800,000 distinct CDR3 sequences, almost 30% seen once; the top ten hold around 13%. The antigens of these receptors remain unknown. The sample in question was cultured CD8+ T cells from PBMCs, obtained from culture after CMV antigen stimulation. The receptors derive from a human donor in good health (CMV status not recorded). Some clones in this sample may be carry-over from other donors' samples.

This rearrangement joins TRBV7-8 to TRBJ2-7, with D perhaps TRBD1 or TRBD2 (6 bases each). Trimming removed 5 bases at V and 3 bases at J, with 20 bases between. CDR1 and CDR2 from the germline V gene are SGHVS and FQNEAQ. CDR3 length equals 16 residues. The CDR3 sequence is CASSRTRQQGLYEQYF. CDR3 bases: TGTGCCAGCAGCAGAACCCGGCAACAGGGACTCTACGAGCAGTACTTC.

The V gene is TRBV7-8, the J gene TRBJ2-7; TRBD1 agrees at 7 bases. Trimming took 0 bases from V and 3 from J; bases not matched to a gene: 5. The CDR3 runs to 15 residues. In germline, CDR1 is SGHVS, CDR2 FQNEAQ. The CDR3, as DNA: TGTGCCAGCAGCTTAGCGCCGGGACAGATCTACGAGCAGTACGTC. Amino acids: CASSLAPGQIYEQYV.

The chain is built from TRBV12-3 or TRBV12-4 and TRBJ2-7; D unclear. This CDR3 is 11 amino acids long. Trimming took off 3 bases at V and 5 bases at J, with 5 bases between the two ends. The CDR3 DNA sequence: TGTGCCAGCAGTTTTATCCACGAGCAGTACTTC. This encodes CASSFIHEQYF.

J is TRBJ2-2 and V is TRBV27; TRBD2 matches at 7 bases. Germline values: CDR1 MNHEY, CDR2 SMNVEV (reference sequence). Losses at the gene ends were 5 bases for V and 4 bases for J; bases not matched to a gene: 7. This CDR3 has 15 residues. The CDR3 region has the DNA TGTGCCAGCAGTCCTCGACTAGCACCCACCGGGGAGCTGTTTTTT. Its protein product is CASSPRLAPTGELFF.

This clonotype was detected only a few times. The chain carries TRBV7-9 and TRBJ1-4, with TRBD1 as a possible D gene (5 bases). This CDR3 has 11 amino acids. The V end was cut by 5 bases, the J end by 15 bases, with 13 bases between. Germline CDR1 and CDR2: SEHNR and FQNEAQ (reference sequence). CDR3 loop: CASSRRDEMFF. For the CDR3, the DNA is TGTGCCAGCAGCAGACGGGACGAGATGTTTTTT.

This clonotype was observed a few times. The CDR3 DNA follows: TGTGCCAGCAGTTTGACTAGCGCGAGAGAGACCCAGTACTTC. Translated: CASSLTSARETQYF. This chain joins TRBV28 and TRBJ2-5; the match to TRBD2 covers 8 bases. J lost 4 bases, V lost 3 bases, and 4 bases had no gene match. Germline CDR1 and CDR2: MDHEN and SYDVKM. The CDR3 has 14 amino acids.

The CDR3 here is CASSIGTVNYEQYF. CDR3 DNA sequence: TGCGCCAGCAGCATAGGGACTGTAAACTACGAGCAGTACTTC. The rearrangement links TRBV5-1 to TRBJ2-7, with a possible D match to TRBD2 (6 bases). The germline CDR1 and CDR2 sequences are SGHRS and YFSETQ. This CDR3 region has 14 residues. Trimming pared 4 bases from V and 3 bases from J, leaving 14 bases between.

This clonotype was detected a few times. The chain links TRBV7-8 to TRBJ2-3, with 10 bases that match TRBD1. The CDR3 is 16 amino acids. V dropped 4 bases and J dropped 3; count of bases not matched to a gene: 7. Germline V gene lookup returns CDR1 SGHVS and CDR2 FQNEAQ. In DNA form, the CDR3 reads TGTGCCAGCAGCTCCTCCGGGACAGGGGCTACAGATACGCAGTATTTT. Translating it yields CASSSSGTGATDTQYF.

This chain connects TRBV15 to TRBJ2-7, with D possibly being TRBD2 (5 bases). Trimming took off 0 bases at V and 3 bases at J, with 15 bases between the two ends. The CDR3 is 16 amino acids. Germline-derived CDR1 and CDR2 are LNHNV and YYDKDF (reference sequence). The CDR3 DNA follows: TGTGCCACCAGCAGAGAACGGGTAGCGTTAAACTACGAGCAGTACGTC. Residues: CATSRERVALNYEQYV.

As DNA, the CDR3 is TGTGCCAGCAGCTCCTACGCCACAGATACGCAGTATTTT. This sequence encodes CASSSYATDTQYF. V usage is TRBV9 and J usage is TRBJ2-3; D is unresolved. This CDR3 comprises 13 residues. Per germline, CDR1 SGDLS and CDR2 YYNGEE. The V end lost 4 bases, the J end lost 2 bases, and 8 bases lay between the germline ends.